This TCR beta chain was identified in a study of T cell responses to AZD1222 COVID-19 vaccine. Study background: Timing groups of about 4 and about 12 weeks for second doses were pooled.

Generated by immunoSEQ multiplex PCR, the TCRdb table keeps only in-frame clones and is missing some. The sample lists 72,000 or so clones; under 95% were seen once. Of note for this clone: Its matching antigen is unknown.

The study's findings and limits: A mostly white British donor set with more females was recruited, and clonal diversity was possibly underestimated. No repertoire was sampled before or during the peak T cell response, only after it.

The V gene lost 8 bases and the J gene lost 7 bases, with 20 bases spanning the gap. CDR1 is MRHNA and CDR2 is SNTAGT in the germline V gene. The CDR3 spans 14 residues. The chain employs TRBV6-4 and TRBJ1-2, with TRBD1 as a possible D gene (6 bases). The TCR sequence derives from an adult in good health. The material was peripheral blood, obtained on day 0 of AZD1222 vaccination. CDR3 sequence: CASSSDQGSGGYTF. DNA for the CDR3: TGTGCCAGCTCCTCCGACCAGGGGAGCGGTGGCTACACCTTC.